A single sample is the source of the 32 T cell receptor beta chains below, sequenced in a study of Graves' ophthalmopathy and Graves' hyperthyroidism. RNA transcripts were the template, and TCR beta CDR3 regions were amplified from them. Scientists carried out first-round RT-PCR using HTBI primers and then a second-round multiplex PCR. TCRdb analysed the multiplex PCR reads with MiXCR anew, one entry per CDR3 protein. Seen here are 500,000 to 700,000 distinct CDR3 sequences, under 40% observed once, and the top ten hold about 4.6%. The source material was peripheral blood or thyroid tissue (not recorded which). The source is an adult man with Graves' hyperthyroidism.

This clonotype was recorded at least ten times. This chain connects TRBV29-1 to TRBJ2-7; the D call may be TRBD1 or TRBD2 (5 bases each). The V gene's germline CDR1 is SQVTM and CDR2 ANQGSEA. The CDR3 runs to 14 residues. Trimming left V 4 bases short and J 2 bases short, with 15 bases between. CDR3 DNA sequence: TGCAGCGTTGGTGAGAGGGGACGGACCTACGAGCAGTACTTC. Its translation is CSVGERGRTYEQYF.

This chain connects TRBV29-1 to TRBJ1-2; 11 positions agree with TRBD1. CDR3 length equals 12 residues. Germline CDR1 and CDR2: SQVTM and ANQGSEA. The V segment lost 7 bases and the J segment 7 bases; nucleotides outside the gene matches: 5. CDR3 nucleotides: TGCAGCGGACTGGGACAGGGGGTTGGCTACACCTTC. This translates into CSGLGQGVGYTF.

CDR3 amino acids: CASSFYRASYEQYF. CDR3 bases: TGTGCCAGCAGCTTCTACAGGGCGTCCTACGAGCAGTACTTC. The genes are TRBV7-9 and TRBJ2-7, with a tentative D call TRBD1 (6 bases). Trimming pared 3 bases from V and 1 base from J, leaving 10 bases between. Germline values: CDR1 SEHNR, CDR2 FQNEAQ (reference sequence). The CDR3 contains 14 residues.

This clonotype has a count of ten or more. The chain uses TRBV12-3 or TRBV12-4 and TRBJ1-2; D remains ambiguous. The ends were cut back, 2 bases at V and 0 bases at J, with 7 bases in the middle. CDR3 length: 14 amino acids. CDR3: CASSLRPANYGYTF. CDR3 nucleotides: TGTGCCAGCAGTTTACGGCCAGCTAACTATGGCTACACCTTC.

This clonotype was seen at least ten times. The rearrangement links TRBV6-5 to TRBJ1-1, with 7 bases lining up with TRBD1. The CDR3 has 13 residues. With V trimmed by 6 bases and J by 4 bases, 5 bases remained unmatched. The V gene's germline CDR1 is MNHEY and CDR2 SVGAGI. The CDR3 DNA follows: TGTGCCAGCAGGGTACAGGGGAGCACTGAAGCTTTCTTT. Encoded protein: CASRVQGSTEAFF.

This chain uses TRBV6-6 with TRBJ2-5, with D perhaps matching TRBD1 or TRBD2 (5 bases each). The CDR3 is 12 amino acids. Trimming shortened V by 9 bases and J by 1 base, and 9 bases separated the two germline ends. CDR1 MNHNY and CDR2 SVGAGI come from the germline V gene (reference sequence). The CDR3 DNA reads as TGTGCCAGTTACGGGACCCAAGAGACCCAGTACTTC. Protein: CASYGTQETQYF.

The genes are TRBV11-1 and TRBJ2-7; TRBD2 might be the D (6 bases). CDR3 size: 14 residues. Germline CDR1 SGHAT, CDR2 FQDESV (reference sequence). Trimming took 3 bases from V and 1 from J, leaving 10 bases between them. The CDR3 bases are TGTGCCAGCAGCTTCATAGGAGGGTCCTACGAGCAGTACTTC. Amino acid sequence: CASSFIGGSYEQYF. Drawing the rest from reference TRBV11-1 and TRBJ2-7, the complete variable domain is EAEVAQSPRYKITEKSQAVAFWCDPISGHATLYWYRQILGQGPELLVQFQDESVVDDSQLPKDRFSAERLKGVDSTLKIQPAELGDSAMYLCASSFIGGSYEQYFGPGTRLTVT.

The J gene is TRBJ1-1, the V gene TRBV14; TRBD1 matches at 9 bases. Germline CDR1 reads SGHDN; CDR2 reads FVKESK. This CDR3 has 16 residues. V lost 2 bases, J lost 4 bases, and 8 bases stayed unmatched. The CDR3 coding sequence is TGTGCCAGCAGCCAATCCGCCGGGACAGGGTTCACTGAAGCTTTCTTT. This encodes CASSQSAGTGFTEAFF.

The CDR3 loop is CSARAPGGSGTDTQYF. The CDR3 bases are TGCAGTGCTAGAGCCCCGGGTGGTAGCGGGACAGATACGCAGTACTTC. V usage is TRBV20-1 and J usage is TRBJ2-5, with a tentative D call TRBD2 (8 bases). Germline V gives CDR1 DFQATT, CDR2 SNEGSKA (reference sequence). Trimming stripped 1 base from V and 11 bases from J, with 26 bases between. The CDR3 length is 16 residues.

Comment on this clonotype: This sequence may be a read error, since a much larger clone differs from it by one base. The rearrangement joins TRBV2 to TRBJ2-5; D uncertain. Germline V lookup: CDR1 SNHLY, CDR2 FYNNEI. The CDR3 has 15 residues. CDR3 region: CAGSQDISGQETQYF. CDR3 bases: TGCGCCGGCAGCCAAGATATAAGTGGCCAAGAGACCCAGTACTTC.

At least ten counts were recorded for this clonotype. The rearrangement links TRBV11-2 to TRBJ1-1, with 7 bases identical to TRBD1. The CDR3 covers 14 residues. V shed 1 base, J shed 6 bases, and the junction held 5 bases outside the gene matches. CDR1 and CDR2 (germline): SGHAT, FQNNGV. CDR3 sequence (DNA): TGTGCCAGCAGCTTAGCGCAGACAGGGTCTGAAGCTTTCTTT. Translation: CASSLAQTGSEAFF.

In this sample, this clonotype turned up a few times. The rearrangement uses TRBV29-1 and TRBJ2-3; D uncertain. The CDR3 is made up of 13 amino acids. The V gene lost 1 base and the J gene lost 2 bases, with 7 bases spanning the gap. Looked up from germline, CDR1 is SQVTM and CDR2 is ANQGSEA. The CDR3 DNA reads TGCAGCGTTGAAGGACCGAACACAGATACGCAGTATTTT. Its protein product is CSVEGPNTDTQYF.

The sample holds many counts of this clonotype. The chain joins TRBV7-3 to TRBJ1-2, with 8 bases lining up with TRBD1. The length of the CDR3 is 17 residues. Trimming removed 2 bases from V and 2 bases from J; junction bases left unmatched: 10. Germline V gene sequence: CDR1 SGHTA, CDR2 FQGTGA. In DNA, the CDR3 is TGTGCCAGCAGCTTAGAGCCTGAGGCAGGGGGCAACTATGGCTACACCTTC. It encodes CASSLEPEAGGNYGYTF.

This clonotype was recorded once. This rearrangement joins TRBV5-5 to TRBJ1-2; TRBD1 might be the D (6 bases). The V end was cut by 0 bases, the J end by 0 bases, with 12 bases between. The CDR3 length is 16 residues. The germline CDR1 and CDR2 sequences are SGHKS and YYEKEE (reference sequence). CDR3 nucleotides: TGTGCCAGCAGCTTGGAGGGGGTATGGGCTAACTATGGCTACACCTTC. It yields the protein CASSLEGVWANYGYTF.

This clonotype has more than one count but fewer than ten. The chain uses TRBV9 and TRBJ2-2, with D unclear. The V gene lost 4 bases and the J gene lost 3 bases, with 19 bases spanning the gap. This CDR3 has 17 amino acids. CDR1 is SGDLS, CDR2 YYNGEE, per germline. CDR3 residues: CASSSTGSPTYTGELFF. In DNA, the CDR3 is TGTGCCAGCAGCTCTACGGGCTCCCCGACGTACACCGGGGAGCTGTTTTTT.

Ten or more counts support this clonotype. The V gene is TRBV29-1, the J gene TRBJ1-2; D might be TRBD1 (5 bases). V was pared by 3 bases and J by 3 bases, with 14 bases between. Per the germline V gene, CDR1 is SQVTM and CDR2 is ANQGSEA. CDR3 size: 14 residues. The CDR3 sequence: CSVDGGRQYYGYTF. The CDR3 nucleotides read TGCAGCGTTGATGGTGGGAGACAGTACTATGGCTACACCTTC. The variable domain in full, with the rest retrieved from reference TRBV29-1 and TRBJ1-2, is SAVISQKPSRDICQRGTSLTIQCQVDSQVTMMFWYRQQPGQSLTLIATANQGSEATYESGFVIDKFPISRPNLTFSTLTVSNMSPEDSSIYLCSVDGGRQYYGYTFGSGTRLTVV.

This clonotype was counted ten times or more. The CDR3 DNA sequence: TGTGCCAGCAGCGTCTCGACAGGGAATTTGGGTGGCTACACCTTC. Translation gives CASSVSTGNLGGYTF. The chain recombines TRBV7-8 with TRBJ1-2, with 7 nucleotides matching TRBD1. J gave up 7 bases and V 5 bases, and 13 bases lay outside the gene matches. CDR1 and CDR2 (germline): SGHVS, FQNEAQ. The CDR3 consists of 15 residues. Supplemented by reference TRBV7-8 and TRBJ1-2, the full variable domain reads GAGVSQSPRYKVAKRGQDVALRCDPISGHVSLFWYQQALGQGPEFLTYFQNEAQLDKSGLPSDRFFAERPEGSVSTLKIQRTQQEDSAVYLCASSVSTGNLGGYTFGSGTRLTVV.

The CDR3 reads CATSDSRDFYTGELFF. CDR3 DNA: TGTGCCACCAGTGATTCACGGGACTTTTACACCGGGGAGCTGTTTTTT. The chain combines TRBV24-1 with TRBJ2-2; D perhaps matches TRBD2 (6 bases). Germline CDR1 is KGHDR and CDR2 is SFDVKD. V dropped 2 bases and J dropped 3 bases, with 12 bases sitting between them. The CDR3 loop spans 16 amino acids.

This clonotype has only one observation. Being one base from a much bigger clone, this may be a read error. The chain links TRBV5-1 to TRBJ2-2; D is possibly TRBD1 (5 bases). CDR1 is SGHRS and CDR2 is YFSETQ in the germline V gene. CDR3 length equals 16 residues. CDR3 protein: CASSLSTQANTRELFF. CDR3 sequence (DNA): TGCGCCAGCAGCTTGTCTACACAGGCGAACACCAGGGAGCTGTTTTTT.

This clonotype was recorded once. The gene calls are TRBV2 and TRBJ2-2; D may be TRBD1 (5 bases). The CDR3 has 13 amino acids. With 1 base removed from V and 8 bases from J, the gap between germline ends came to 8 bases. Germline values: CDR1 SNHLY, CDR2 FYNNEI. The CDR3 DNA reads TGTGCCAGCAGTGAAGAGAGGACAGGGGAGCTGTTTTTT. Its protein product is CASSEERTGELFF.

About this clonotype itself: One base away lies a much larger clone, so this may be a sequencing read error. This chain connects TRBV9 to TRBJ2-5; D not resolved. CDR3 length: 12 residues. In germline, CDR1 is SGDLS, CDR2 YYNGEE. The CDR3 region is CACSPPSETQYF. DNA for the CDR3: TGTGCCTGCAGCCCCCCCTCAGAGACCCAGTACTTC. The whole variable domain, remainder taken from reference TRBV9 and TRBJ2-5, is DSGVTQTPKHLITATGQRVTLRCSPRSGDLSVYWYQQSLDQGLQFLIQYYNGEERAKGNILERFSAQQFPDLHSELNLSSLELGDSALYFCACSPPSETQYFGPGTRLLVL.

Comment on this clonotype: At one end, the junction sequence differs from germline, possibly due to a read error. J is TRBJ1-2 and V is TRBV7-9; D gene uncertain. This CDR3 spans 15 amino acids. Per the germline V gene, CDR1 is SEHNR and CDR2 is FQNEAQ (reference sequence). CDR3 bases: TGCGCCAGCAGCCTCTTCCATGAAGCTAACTATGGCTACACCTTC. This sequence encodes CASSLFHEANYGYTF.

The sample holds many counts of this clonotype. The CDR3 sequence: CASGGQVGDGYTF. DNA for the CDR3: TGTGCCAGCGGGGGACAGGTGGGGGATGGCTACACCTTC. This chain links TRBV12-3 or TRBV12-4 with TRBJ1-2; TRBD1 matches at 8 bases. The CDR3 has 13 residues. J was trimmed by 6 bases and V by 8 bases; bases with no gene match: 8.

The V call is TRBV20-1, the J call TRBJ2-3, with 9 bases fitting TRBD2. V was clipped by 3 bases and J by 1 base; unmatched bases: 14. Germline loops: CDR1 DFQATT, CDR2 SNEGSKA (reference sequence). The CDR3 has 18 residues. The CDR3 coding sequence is TGCAGTGCTAGGTTACCGGTATCTAGCGGGAAGGGCACAGATACGCAGTATTTT. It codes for CSARLPVSSGKGTDTQYF.

The CDR3 coding sequence is TGTGCCAGCAGCGTAACTCGACACCCCTACGAGCAGTACTTC. Its protein is CASSVTRHPYEQYF. V and J are TRBV2 and TRBJ2-7; D remains unclear. Germline CDR1 SNHLY, CDR2 FYNNEI. This CDR3 contains 14 residues. Deletions cut 6 bases from V and 2 bases from J, with 14 bases between. Using reference TRBV2 and TRBJ2-7 for the parts outside the CDR3, the full variable domain is EPEVTQTPSHQVTQMGQEVILRCVPISNHLYFYWYRQILGQKVEFLVSFYNNEISEKSEIFDDQFSVERPDGSNFTLKIRSTKLEDSAMYFCASSVTRHPYEQYFGPGTRLTVT.

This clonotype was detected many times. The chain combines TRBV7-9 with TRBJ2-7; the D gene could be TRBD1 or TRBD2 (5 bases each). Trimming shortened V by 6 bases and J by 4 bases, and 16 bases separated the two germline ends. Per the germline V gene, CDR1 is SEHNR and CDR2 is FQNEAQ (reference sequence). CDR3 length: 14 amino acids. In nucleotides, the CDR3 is TGTGCCAGCAGTTTGACGGGGCAACCGTACGAGCAGTACTTC. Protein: CASSLTGQPYEQYF.

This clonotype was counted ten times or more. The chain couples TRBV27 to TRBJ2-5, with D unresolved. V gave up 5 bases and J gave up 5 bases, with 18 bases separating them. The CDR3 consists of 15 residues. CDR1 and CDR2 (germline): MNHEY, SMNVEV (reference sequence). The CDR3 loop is CASSRGSPIYETQYF. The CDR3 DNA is TGTGCCAGCAGTCGCGGTAGCCCTATTTATGAGACCCAGTACTTC.

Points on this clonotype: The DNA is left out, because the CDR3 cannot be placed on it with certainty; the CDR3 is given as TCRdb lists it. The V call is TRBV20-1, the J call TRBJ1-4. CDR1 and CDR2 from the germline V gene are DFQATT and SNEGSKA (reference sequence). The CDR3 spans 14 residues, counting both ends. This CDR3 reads CSASVEAGMKNCFF.

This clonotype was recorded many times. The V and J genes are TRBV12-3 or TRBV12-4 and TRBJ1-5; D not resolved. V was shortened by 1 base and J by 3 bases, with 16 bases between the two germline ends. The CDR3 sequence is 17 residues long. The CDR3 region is CASSLVLGGTNNQPQHF. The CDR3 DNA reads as TGTGCCAGCAGTTTAGTCCTTGGTGGAACGAACAATCAGCCCCAGCATTTT.

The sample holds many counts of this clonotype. DNA of the CDR3: TGTGCCAGCAGCCAAGGGGTATTGTCCTACGAGCAGTACTTC. Protein sequence: CASSQGVLSYEQYF. The rearrangement links TRBV4-2 to TRBJ2-7; D uncertain. The CDR3 length is 14 residues. Per germline, CDR1 LGHNA and CDR2 YNFKEQ. Between the trimmed V and J ends, which lost 1 base and 1 base, there was a span of 8 bases.

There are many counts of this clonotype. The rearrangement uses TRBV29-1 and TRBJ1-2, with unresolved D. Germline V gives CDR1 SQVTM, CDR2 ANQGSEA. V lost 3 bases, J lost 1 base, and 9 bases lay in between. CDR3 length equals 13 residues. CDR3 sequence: CSVDTTINYGYTF. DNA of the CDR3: TGCAGCGTTGACACGACGATTAACTATGGCTACACCTTC.

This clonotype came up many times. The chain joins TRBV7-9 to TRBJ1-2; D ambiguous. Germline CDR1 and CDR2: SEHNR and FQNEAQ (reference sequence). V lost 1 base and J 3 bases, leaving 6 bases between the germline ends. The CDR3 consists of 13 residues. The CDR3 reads CASSLGLDYGYTF. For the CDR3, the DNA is TGTGCCAGCAGCTTAGGGTTGGACTATGGCTACACCTTC.